A selection of T cell receptor beta chains follows, all from one sample in a study of CD8+CD57+ T cells in acquired aplastic anemia. TCRdb fed the reads into MiXCR, producing one record per CDR3 protein. The sample has 150,000 to 200,000 distinct CDR3 sequences, more than 45% seen once. The sample comprised sorted CD4+, CD8+, or CD8+CD57+ T cells (not recorded which) from PBMCs. The receptors shown here come from a human donor with aplastic anemia. Each CDR3 is given with its conserved first and last residue. The D gene is left open where the match is weak. Size is stated for part of the rows, as once, few or many counts, or as a class when the clone is expanded.

V: TRBV29-1; J: TRBJ1-5; size: .; D: TRBD1; DNA: TGCAGCGCCGGACAGGGATGGAATCAGCCCCAGCATTTT; CDR3: CSAGQGWNQPQHF
V: TRBV11-2; J: TRBJ2-7; size: .; D: .; DNA: TGTGCCAGCAGCTTAGGGGTCGGGCGGTACGAGCAGTACTTC; CDR3: CASSLGVGRYEQYF
V: TRBV6-5; J: TRBJ2-1; size: many; D: TRBD2; DNA: TGTGCCTCCTCGACCGGGACTAGCTTGCCTGAGCAGTTCTTC; CDR3: CASSTGTSLPEQFF
V: TRBV7-2; J: TRBJ2-5; size: .; D: .; DNA: TGTGCCAGCAGCTTAGTAAACCGGCGGACCCAGTACTTC; CDR3: CASSLVNRRTQYF
V: TRBV11-1; J: TRBJ2-7; size: .; D: TRBD2; DNA: TGTGCCAGCAGCCCAATACTAGCGGGCTCGACCTACGAGCAGTACTTC; CDR3: CASSPILAGSTYEQYF
V: TRBV20-1; J: TRBJ1-2; size: many; D: .; DNA: TGCAGTGCTGTAACTCTCCTTGGGGGCTACACCTTC; CDR3: CSAVTLLGGYTF
V: TRBV10-3; J: TRBJ1-5; size: many; D: TRBD1; DNA: TGTGCCATCAGTGAGACAGGACAGGGTAGCAATCAGCCCCAGCATTTT; CDR3: CAISETGQGSNQPQHF
V: TRBV11-2; J: TRBJ2-7; size: .; D: .; DNA: TGTGCCAGCAGCTTAGTTCCGGGGACAAAGCGGACTTACGAGCAGTACTTC; CDR3: CASSLVPGTKRTYEQYF
V: TRBV20-1; J: TRBJ2-1; size: .; D: TRBD1; DNA: TGCAGTGCGCGAAAGGAGGACAGGGTCAGCTCCTACAATGAGCAGTTCTTC; CDR3: CSARKEDRVSSYNEQFF
V: TRBV15; J: TRBJ2-1; size: .; D: .; DNA: TGTGCCACCAGCCGCCCTAAATCTGCCTCCTACAATGAGCAGTTCTTC; CDR3: CATSRPKSASYNEQFF
V: TRBV14; J: TRBJ1-1; size: .; D: .; DNA: TGTGCCAGCAGACCTTTCGGGAACACTGAAGCTTTCTTT; CDR3: CASRPFGNTEAFF
V: TRBV11-2; J: TRBJ1-2; size: many; D: TRBD1; DNA: TGTGCCAGCAGCTTAGGAGACAGGGCTGGCTACACCTTC; CDR3: CASSLGDRAGYTF
V: TRBV6-1; J: TRBJ1-2; size: many; D: TRBD1; DNA: TGTGCCAGCAGTGGATCTAGGACAGGGGATGGCTACACCTTC; CDR3: CASSGSRTGDGYTF
V: TRBV29-1; J: TRBJ2-1; size: few; D: TRBD2; DNA: TGCAGCGCCGTTGGACTAGCGGGGAATGAGCAGTTCTTC; CDR3: CSAVGLAGNEQFF
V: TRBV19; J: TRBJ1-2; size: many; D: TRBD1; DNA: TGTGCCAGTAGTAACCAACAGGGGACTAACTATGGCTACACCTTC; CDR3: CASSNQQGTNYGYTF
V: TRBV10-3; J: TRBJ2-7; size: .; D: TRBD1; DNA: TGTGCCATCAGTGAGAGGGGGACAGGGGGATCCTACGAGCAGTACTTC; CDR3: CAISERGTGGSYEQYF
V: TRBV5-1; J: TRBJ2-5; size: many; D: TRBD2; DNA: TGCGCCAGCAGCAAAAGTTCGTCTAGCGGGGGTGAGACCCAGTACTTC; CDR3: CASSKSSSSGGETQYF
V: TRBV10-3; J: TRBJ2-5; size: .; D: .; DNA: TGTGCCATCAGTGCGACCCGAAGGGGGCAAGAGACCCAGTACTTC; CDR3: CAISATRRGQETQYF
V: TRBV2; J: TRBJ1-6; size: few; D: .; DNA: TGTGCCAGCAGTGAAAGGGACGGAGATAATTCACCCCTCCACTTT; CDR3: CASSERDGDNSPLHF
V: TRBV7-8; J: TRBJ2-7; size: .; D: .; DNA: TGTGCCAGCTACCCAGGAGGGAGCTACGAGCAGTACTTC; CDR3: CASYPGGSYEQYF
V: TRBV29-1; J: TRBJ1-1; size: .; D: .; DNA: TGCAGCGTTGAAGGCAGGGCGAACACTGAAGCTTTCTTT; CDR3: CSVEGRANTEAFF
V: TRBV19; J: TRBJ2-7; size: .; D: TRBD2; DNA: TGTGCCACCAGACTAGCGGGGGATTACGAGCAGTACTTC; CDR3: CATRLAGDYEQYF
V: TRBV7-3; J: TRBJ2-3; size: .; D: TRBD2; DNA: TGTGCCAGCAGCTTTGGGACTAAGAGCACAGATACGCAGTATTTT; CDR3: CASSFGTKSTDTQYF
V: TRBV20-1; J: TRBJ1-2; size: .; D: .; DNA: TGCAGTGCTACCCCCATGGGGAGGGATGGCTACACCTTC; CDR3: CSATPMGRDGYTF
V: TRBV20-1; J: TRBJ1-4; size: .; D: TRBD1; DNA: TGCAGTGCTAGAGATTACGAAAAACCGGGACAGGGGGCAGGAAAACTGTTTTTT; CDR3: CSARDYEKPGQGAGKLFF
V: TRBV2; J: TRBJ1-2; size: few; D: TRBD1; DNA: TGTGCCAGCAGAGAAACAGGGGTCGGCTACACCTTC; CDR3: CASRETGVGYTF
V: TRBV12-3/TRBV12-4; J: TRBJ1-1; size: few; D: .; DNA: TGTGCCAGCAGTTGGGGGGGTGCGGGTTTCGCGGAAGCTTTCTTT; CDR3: CASSWGGAGFAEAFF
V: TRBV28; J: TRBJ1-5; size: .; D: .; DNA: TGTGCCAGCAGCCGGACAGTCCATAGCAATCAGCCCCAGCATTTT; CDR3: CASSRTVHSNQPQHF
V: TRBV25-1; J: TRBJ2-6; size: few; D: .; DNA: TGTGCCAGCAGTCCGGGACAAAGCTCTGGGGCCAACGTCCTGACTTTC; CDR3: CASSPGQSSGANVLTF
V: TRBV7-2; J: TRBJ1-2; size: few; D: .; DNA: TGTGCCAGCAGCTTAGCCGGGGCGCGAAGCTACACCTTC; CDR3: CASSLAGARSYTF
V: TRBV20-1; J: TRBJ1-1; size: many; D: .; DNA: TGCAGTGCTAGATTTCAGGGCGGGGAGACTGAAGCTTTCTTT; CDR3: CSARFQGGETEAFF
V: TRBV4-3; J: TRBJ2-2; size: many; D: .; DNA: TGCGCCAGCAGCCAAACAGGGCGAACGGGCACCGGGGAGCTGTTTTTT; CDR3: CASSQTGRTGTGELFF
V: TRBV20-1; J: TRBJ2-1; size: .; D: TRBD2; DNA: TGCAGTGCTAGAAATGGGACTAGGAATGAGCAGTTCTTC; CDR3: CSARNGTRNEQFF
V: TRBV5-4; J: TRBJ1-3; size: many; D: .; DNA: TGTGCCAGCAGCTTGGACCCCACGGCAGGCTCTGGAAACACCATATATTTT; CDR3: CASSLDPTAGSGNTIYF
V: TRBV5-4; J: TRBJ1-1; size: many; D: .; DNA: TGTGCCAGCAGCTTGGGCTGGGGGGTGGGAATGAACACTGAAGCTTTCTTT; CDR3: CASSLGWGVGMNTEAFF
V: TRBV11-2; J: TRBJ1-1; size: .; D: .; DNA: TGTGCCGGCAGCTTGGGACGCTTGAACACTGAAGCTTTCTTT; CDR3: CAGSLGRLNTEAFF
V: TRBV12-3/TRBV12-4; J: TRBJ2-3; size: many; D: TRBD2; DNA: TGTGCCAGCGCTACCGGGACTACGATAGATACGCAGTATTTT; CDR3: CASATGTTIDTQYF